The rows below give T cell receptor beta chains drawn from one sample of a study of blood T cell repertoires in COVID-19. Data came from immunoSEQ multiplex PCR; TCRdb stores just in-frame clones and leaves some out. The sample includes some 260,000 clones, under 90% of them seen just once. The material sequenced was PBMCs or T cells enriched from blood (not recorded which). Source of these receptors: a man aged 25 to 40 with acute COVID-19. The CDR3 runs from the conserved cysteine through the conserved F or W. The D gene is left open where the match is weak. Clone size is shown for a subset of rows, as once, few, many or a class of expanded clone.

.,.,TRBV30,TRBJ1-5,CAWGSLGNQPQHF,TGTGCCTGGGGATCCCTCGGGAATCAGCCCCAGCATTTT
.,.,TRBV7-9,TRBJ1-1,CASSLTSFAEAFF,TGTGCCAGCAGCTTAACGAGCTTTGCTGAAGCTTTCTTT
.,.,TRBV20-1,TRBJ2-1,CSGGARNEQFF,TGCAGTGGGGGAGCGAGAAATGAGCAGTTCTTC
.,TRBD2,TRBV3-1/TRBV3-2,TRBJ2-3,CASSLGLAGGFEYF,TGTGCCAGCAGCCTAGGACTAGCGGGGGGTTTTGAGTATTTT
.,.,TRBV6-5,TRBJ1-5,CASRDHKGQPQHF,TGTGCCAGCAGAGATCATAAGGGGCAGCCCCAGCATTTT
.,.,TRBV5-1,TRBJ2-4,CASSLEDGRDIQYF,TGCGCCAGCAGCTTGGAGGACGGGAGAGACATTCAGTACTTC
.,.,TRBV5-1,TRBJ1-5,CASSFDSNQPQHF,TGCGCCAGCAGCTTCGACAGTAATCAGCCCCAGCATTTT
.,TRBD2,TRBV5-6,TRBJ2-5,CASSTTGTSLVETQYF,TGTGCCAGCAGCACCACCGGGACTAGCCTTGTCGAGACCCAGTACTTC
once,TRBD2,TRBV15,TRBJ2-2,CATSRYGLAGAGELFF,TGTGCCACCAGCAGATACGGACTAGCGGGTGCCGGGGAGCTGTTTTTT
.,.,TRBV5-1,TRBJ1-2,CASSPRGGYGYTF,TGCGCCAGCAGCCCCCGGGGGGGCTATGGCTACACCTTC
once,TRBD2,TRBV18,TRBJ2-1,CASSPELAGGSEQFF,TGTGCCAGCTCACCGGAACTAGCGGGAGGAAGTGAGCAGTTCTTC
.,TRBD2,TRBV3-1/TRBV3-2,TRBJ2-1,CASSPGLAGVNEQFF,TGTGCCAGCAGCCCGGGACTAGCGGGAGTCAATGAGCAGTTCTTC
.,.,TRBV27,TRBJ1-2,CASSLFPNYGYTF,TGTGCCAGCAGTTTATTCCCGAACTATGGCTACACCTTC